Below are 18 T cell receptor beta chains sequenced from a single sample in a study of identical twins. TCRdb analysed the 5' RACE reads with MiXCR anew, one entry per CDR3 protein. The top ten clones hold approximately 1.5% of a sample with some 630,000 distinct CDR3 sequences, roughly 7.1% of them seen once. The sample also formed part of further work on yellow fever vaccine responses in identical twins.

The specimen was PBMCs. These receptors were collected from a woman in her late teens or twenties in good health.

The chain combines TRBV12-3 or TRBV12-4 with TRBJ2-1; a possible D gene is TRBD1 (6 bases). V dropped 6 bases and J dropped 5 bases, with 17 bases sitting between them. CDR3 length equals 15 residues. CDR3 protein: CASRPTGSGNNEQFF. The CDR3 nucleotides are TGTGCCAGCAGACCCACAGGGTCGGGAAACAATGAGCAGTTCTTC.

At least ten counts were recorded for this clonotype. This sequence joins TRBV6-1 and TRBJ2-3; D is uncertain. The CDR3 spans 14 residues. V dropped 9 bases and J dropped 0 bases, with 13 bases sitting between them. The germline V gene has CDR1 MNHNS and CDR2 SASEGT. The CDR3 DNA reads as TGTGCCAGTGGTAAGGAAATGAGCACAGATACGCAGTATTTT. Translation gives CASGKEMSTDTQYF.

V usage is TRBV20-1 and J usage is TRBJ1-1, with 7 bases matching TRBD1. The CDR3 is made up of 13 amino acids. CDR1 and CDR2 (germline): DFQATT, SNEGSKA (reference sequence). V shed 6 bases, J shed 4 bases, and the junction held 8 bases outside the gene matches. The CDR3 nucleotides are TGCAGTGCGGGACCAGGGGGTCGCACTGAAGCTTTCTTT. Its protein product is CSAGPGGRTEAFF.

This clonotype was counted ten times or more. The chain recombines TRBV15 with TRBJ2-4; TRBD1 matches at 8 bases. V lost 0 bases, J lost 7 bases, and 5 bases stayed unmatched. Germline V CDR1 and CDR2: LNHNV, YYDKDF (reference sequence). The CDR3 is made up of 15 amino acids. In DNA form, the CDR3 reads TGTGCCACCAGCAGAGATCGGACAGGGTGGAACATTCAGTACTTC. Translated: CATSRDRTGWNIQYF.

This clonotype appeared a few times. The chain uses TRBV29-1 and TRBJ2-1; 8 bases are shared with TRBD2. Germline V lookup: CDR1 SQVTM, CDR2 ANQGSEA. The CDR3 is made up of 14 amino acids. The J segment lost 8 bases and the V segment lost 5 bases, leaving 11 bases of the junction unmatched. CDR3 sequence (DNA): TGCAGCGTTCAACACAGCGGGGGTTGGGATGAGCAGTTCTTC. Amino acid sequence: CSVQHSGGWDEQFF.

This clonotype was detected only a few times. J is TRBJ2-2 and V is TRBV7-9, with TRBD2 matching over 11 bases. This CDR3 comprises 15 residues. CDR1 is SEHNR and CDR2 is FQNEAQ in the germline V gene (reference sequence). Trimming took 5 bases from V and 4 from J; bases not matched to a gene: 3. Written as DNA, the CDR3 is TGTGCCAGCAGCACCACTAGCGGGAGCACCGGGGAGCTGTTTTTT. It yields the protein CASSTTSGSTGELFF. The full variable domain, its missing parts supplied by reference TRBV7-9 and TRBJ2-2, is DTGVSQNPRHKITKRGQNVTFRCDPISEHNRLYWYRQTLGQGPEFLTYFQNEAQLEKSRLLSDRFSAERPKGSFSTLEIQRTEQGDSAMYLCASSTTSGSTGELFFGEGSRLTVL.

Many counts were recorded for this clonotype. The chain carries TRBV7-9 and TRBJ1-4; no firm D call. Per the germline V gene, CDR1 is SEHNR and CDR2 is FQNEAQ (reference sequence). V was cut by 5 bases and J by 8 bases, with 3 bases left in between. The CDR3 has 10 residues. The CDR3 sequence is CASSGEKLFF. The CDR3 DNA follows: TGTGCCAGCAGCGGGGAAAAACTGTTTTTT.

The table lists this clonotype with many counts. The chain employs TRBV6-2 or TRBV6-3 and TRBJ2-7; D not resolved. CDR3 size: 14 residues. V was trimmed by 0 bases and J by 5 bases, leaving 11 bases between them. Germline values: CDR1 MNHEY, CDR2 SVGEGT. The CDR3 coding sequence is TGTGCCAGCAGTTACTCGAATAGCCCGAACGAGCAGTACGTC. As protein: CASSYSNSPNEQYV.

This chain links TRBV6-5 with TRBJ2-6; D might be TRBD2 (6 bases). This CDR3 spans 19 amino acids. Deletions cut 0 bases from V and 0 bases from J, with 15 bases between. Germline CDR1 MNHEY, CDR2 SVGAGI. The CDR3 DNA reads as TGTGCCAGCAGTTACTCGTCTCCGGGGGTCACCTCTGGGGCCAACGTCCTGACTTTC. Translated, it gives CASSYSSPGVTSGANVLTF.

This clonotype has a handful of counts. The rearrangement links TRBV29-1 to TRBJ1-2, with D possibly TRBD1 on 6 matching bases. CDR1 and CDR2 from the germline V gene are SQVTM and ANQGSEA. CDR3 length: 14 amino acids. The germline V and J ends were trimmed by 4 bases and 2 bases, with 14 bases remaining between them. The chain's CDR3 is CSVGRGLSNYGYTF. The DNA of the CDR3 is TGCAGCGTTGGGAGGGGGTTATCGAACTATGGCTACACCTTC.

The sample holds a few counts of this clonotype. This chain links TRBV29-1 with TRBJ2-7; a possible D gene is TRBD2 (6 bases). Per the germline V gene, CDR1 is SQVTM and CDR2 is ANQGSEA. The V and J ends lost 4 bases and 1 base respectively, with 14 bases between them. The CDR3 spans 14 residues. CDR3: CSVAGGWESYEQYF. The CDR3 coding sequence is TGCAGCGTTGCCGGGGGTTGGGAGTCCTACGAGCAGTACTTC.

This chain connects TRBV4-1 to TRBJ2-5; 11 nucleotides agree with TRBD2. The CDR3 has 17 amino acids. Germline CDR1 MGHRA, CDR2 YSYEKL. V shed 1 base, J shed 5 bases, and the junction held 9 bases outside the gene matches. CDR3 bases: TGCGCCAGCAGCCAAGGTCCGGGACTAGCGGTTGGGGAGACCCAGTACTTC. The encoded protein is CASSQGPGLAVGETQYF.

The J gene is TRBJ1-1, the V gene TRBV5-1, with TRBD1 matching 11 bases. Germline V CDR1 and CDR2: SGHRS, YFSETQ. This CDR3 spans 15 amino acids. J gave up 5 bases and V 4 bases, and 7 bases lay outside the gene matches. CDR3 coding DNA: TGCGCCAGCAGCATCCAGGACAGGGGGCTTACTGAAGCTTTCTTT. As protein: CASSIQDRGLTEAFF.

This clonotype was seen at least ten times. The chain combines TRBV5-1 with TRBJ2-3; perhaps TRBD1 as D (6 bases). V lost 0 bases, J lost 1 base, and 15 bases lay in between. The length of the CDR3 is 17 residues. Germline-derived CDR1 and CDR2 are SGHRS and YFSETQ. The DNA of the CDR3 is TGCGCCAGCAGCTTGGGACTAATACAGGGTGGCACAGATACGCAGTATTTT. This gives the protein CASSLGLIQGGTDTQYF. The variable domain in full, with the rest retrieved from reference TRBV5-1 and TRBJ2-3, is KAGVTQTPRYLIKTRGQQVTLSCSPISGHRSVSWYQQTPGQGLQFLFEYFSETQRNKGNFPGRFSGRQFSNSRSEMNVSTLELGDSALYLCASSLGLIQGGTDTQYFGPGTRLTVL.

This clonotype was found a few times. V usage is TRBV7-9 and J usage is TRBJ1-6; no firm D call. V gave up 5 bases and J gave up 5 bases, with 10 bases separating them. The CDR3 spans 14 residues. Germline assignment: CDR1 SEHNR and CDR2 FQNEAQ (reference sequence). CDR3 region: CASSISTDNSPLHF. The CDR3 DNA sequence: TGTGCCAGCAGCATCAGCACGGATAATTCACCCCTCCACTTT. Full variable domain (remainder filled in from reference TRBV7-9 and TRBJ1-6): DTGVSQNPRHKITKRGQNVTFRCDPISEHNRLYWYRQTLGQGPEFLTYFQNEAQLEKSRLLSDRFSAERPKGSFSTLEIQRTEQGDSAMYLCASSISTDNSPLHFGNGTRLTVT.

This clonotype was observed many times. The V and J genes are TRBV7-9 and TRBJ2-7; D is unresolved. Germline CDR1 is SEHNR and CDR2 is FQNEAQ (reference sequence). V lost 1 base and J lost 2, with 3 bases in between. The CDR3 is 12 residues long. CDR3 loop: CASSLVTYEQYF. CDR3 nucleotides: TGTGCCAGCAGCTTAGTGACCTACGAGCAGTACTTC.

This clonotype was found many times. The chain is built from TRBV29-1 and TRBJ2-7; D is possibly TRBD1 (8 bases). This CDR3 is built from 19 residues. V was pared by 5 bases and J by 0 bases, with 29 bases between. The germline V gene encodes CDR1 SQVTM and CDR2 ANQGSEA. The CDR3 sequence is CSVCVRGAAGGGISYEQYF. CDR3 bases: TGCAGCGTTTGCGTTCGGGGGGCCGCAGGGGGCGGAATCTCCTACGAGCAGTACTTC.

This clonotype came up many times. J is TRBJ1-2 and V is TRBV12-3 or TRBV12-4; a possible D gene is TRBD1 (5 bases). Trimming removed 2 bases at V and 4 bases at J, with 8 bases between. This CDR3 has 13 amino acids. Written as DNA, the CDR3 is TGTGCCAGCAGTTTAACAGGCACCTATGGCTACACCTTC. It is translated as CASSLTGTYGYTF.